The 5 T cell receptor beta chains in this list originate from one sample, sequenced in a study of beta chain features in type 1 diabetes. The authors reverse transcribed all of the isolated RNA, so sequencing captured expressed TCRB transcripts. The data were produced by immunoSEQ multiplex PCR, yet TCRdb's version contains in-frame clones alone and is incomplete. The sample lists fewer than 900,000 clones, roughly 16% occurring once. The sample comprised naive CD4+ T cells from blood. These receptor sequences come from a woman aged 18-29 years in good health.

This clone has a handful of counts. The chain links TRBV7-9 to TRBJ2-1; TRBD2 aligns across 7 bases. CDR1 and CDR2 from the germline V gene are SEHNR and FQNEAQ (reference sequence). Trimming cost V 5 bases and J 6 bases; bases outside gene matches: 10. This CDR3 has 15 amino acids. CDR3 sequence (DNA): TGTGCCAGCAGCATGACCGGGACTACTGCCAATGAGCAGTTCTTC. Amino acid sequence: CASSMTGTTANEQFF.

The rearrangement uses TRBV28 and TRBJ1-1; TRBD1 matches 7 bases. The CDR3 has 13 residues. With V trimmed by 7 bases and J by 4 bases, 6 bases remained unmatched. Germline V gene sequence: CDR1 MDHEN, CDR2 SYDVKM. The CDR3 nucleotides read TGTGCCAGCAATAACCGGGACAGCACTGAAGCTTTCTTT. Protein product: CASNNRDSTEAFF.

The rearrangement links TRBV27 to TRBJ2-4; 7 nucleotides agree with TRBD1. This CDR3 has 15 amino acids. Germline-derived CDR1 and CDR2 are MNHEY and SMNVEV (reference sequence). The V and J ends lost 6 bases and 0 bases, in that order; junction bases with no gene match: 5. The chain's CDR3 is CASRSGTVAKNIQYF. The CDR3 nucleotides are TGTGCCAGCAGATCCGGGACAGTAGCCAAAAACATTCAGTACTTC.

The J gene is TRBJ2-6, the V gene TRBV7-3; 7 bases align to TRBD1. Trimming took 3 bases from V and 13 from J; bases not matched to a gene: 12. The germline gives CDR1 SGHTA, CDR2 FQGTGA. The CDR3 has 15 amino acids. The CDR3 loop reads CASSLIGQEAGVLTF. The CDR3 DNA sequence: TGTGCCAGCAGCTTGATTGGACAGGAGGCTGGTGTCCTGACTTTC.

This chain connects TRBV6-1 to TRBJ2-3, with D uncertain. Between the trimmed V and J ends, which lost 0 bases and 1 base, there was a span of 11 bases. Germline V gene data show CDR1 as MNHNS and CDR2 as SASEGT. This CDR3 comprises 16 residues. The CDR3 bases are TGTGCCAGCAGTGAAGCGCTCTACCATCGCACAGATACGCAGTATTTT. This translates into CASSEALYHRTDTQYF.